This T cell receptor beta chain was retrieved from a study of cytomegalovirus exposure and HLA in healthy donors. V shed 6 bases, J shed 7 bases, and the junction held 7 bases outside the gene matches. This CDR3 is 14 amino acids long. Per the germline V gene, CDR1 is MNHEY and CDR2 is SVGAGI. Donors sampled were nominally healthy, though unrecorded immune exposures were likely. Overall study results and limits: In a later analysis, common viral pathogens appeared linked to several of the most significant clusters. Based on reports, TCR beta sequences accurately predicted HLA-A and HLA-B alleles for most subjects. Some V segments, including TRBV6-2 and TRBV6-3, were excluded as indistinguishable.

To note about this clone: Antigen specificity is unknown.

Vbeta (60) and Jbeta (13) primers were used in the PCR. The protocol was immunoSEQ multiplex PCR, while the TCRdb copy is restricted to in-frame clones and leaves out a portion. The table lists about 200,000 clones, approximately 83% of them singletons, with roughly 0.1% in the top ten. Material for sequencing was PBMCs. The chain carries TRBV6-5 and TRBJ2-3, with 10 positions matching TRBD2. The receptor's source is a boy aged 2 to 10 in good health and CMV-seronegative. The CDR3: CASSQLAGTHTQYF. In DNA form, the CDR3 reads TGTGCCAGCAGCCAACTAGCGGGGACCCATACGCAGTATTTT.